The T cell receptor (beta chain) under discussion was sequenced for a study of cytomegalovirus exposure and HLA in healthy donors. Primers: 60 Vbeta forward and 13 Jbeta reverse. The data were produced by immunoSEQ multiplex PCR, yet TCRdb's version contains in-frame clones alone and is incomplete. The repertoire consists of more than 110,000 clones, with over 70% occurring once and the leading ten covering around 4.9%. Study-level findings and limits: Later findings reportedly placed an Asian-associated ancestry cluster below the roughly 660-donor mean for N-insertions. Generally TCR sequences proved uncommon, though certain public TCRs appeared in numerous donors.

Trimming removed 2 bases from V and 6 bases from J; junction bases left unmatched: 3. The germline CDR1 and CDR2 sequences are MNHEY and SMNVEV (reference sequence). This CDR3 is 14 amino acids long. Remarks on this clone: As yet, its antigen is unknown.

The receptor's source is a male donor in good health and CMV-seronegative. The chain has TRBV27 and TRBJ1-2; 10 positions match TRBD1. The sequenced sample was PBMCs. The CDR3 nucleotides read TGTGCCAGCAGTTTAGGGACAGGGGTAAATGGCTACACCTTC. Translation: CASSLGTGVNGYTF.